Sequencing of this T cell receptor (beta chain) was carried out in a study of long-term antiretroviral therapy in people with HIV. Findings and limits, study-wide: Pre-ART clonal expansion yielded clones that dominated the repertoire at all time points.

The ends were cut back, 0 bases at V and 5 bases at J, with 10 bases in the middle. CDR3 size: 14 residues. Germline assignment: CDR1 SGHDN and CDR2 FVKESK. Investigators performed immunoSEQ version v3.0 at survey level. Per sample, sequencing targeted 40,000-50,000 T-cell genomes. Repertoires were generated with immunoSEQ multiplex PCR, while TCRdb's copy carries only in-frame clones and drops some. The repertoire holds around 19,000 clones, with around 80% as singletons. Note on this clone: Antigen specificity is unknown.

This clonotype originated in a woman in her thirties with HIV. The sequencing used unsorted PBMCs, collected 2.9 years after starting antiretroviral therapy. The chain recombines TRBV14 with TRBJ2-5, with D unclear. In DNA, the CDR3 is TGTGCCAGCAGCCAAGAAAGCCTACGGGAGACCCAGTACTTC. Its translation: CASSQESLRETQYF.